This TCR beta chain was sequenced for a study of cytomegalovirus exposure and HLA in healthy donors. Study results and limitations: In a later analysis, CMV-associated beta chains were mostly HLA-associated, it appeared. Of the V segments, some could not be distinguished, including TRBV6-2 and TRBV6-3, and were excluded.

Looked up from germline, CDR1 is GTSNPN and CDR2 is SVGIG (reference sequence). The CDR3 totals 17 residues. The V and J ends lost 4 bases and 1 base, in that order; junction bases with no gene match: 10. At the time of sampling, donors were nominally healthy, though unrecorded immune exposures were likely. Concerning this clone: What it binds is not known.

Both 60 Vbeta primers and 13 Jbeta primers went into the PCR. Assay used: immunoSEQ multiplex PCR; TCRdb lists only in-frame clones, some missing. The repertoire table contains some 70,000 clones. The rearrangement uses TRBV30 and TRBJ2-3; the match to TRBD2 covers 11 bases. The sample was PBMCs. The clonotype comes from a female donor in good health and CMV-seropositive. The DNA for the CDR3 is TGTGCCTGGAAGCGAACTAGCGGGAGAAGGGGCACAGATACGCAGTATTTT. Translation gives CAWKRTSGRRGTDTQYF.